This T cell receptor (beta chain) is from a study of CD8+ T cells in alopecia areata. At the level of the study: Treated patients were given oral tofacitinib, which was dosed at 5 to 10 mg twice daily. Whole-study findings and limits: Any link of baseline CD8+ expansion to response, resting on one nonresponder, remains uncertain.

Trimming stripped 7 bases from V and 0 bases from J, with 21 bases between. CDR1 and CDR2 (germline): SQVTM, ANQGSEA. This CDR3 is 16 amino acids long. As to this clone: Its target is unknown.

In each case, RNA was isolated and then reverse transcribed into cDNA as the sequencing template. Clones were read by immunoSEQ multiplex PCR, and TCRdb kept only the in-frame ones, dropping some. The sample has about 110,000 clones, approximately 51% seen once. Sample treatment: oral pan-JAK inhibitor, 5-10 mg twice daily. Investigators sorted PBMCs to obtain both CD4+ and CD8+ T cells. The V call is TRBV29-1, the J call TRBJ1-1; TRBD1 might be the D (6 bases). This material consisted of CD4+ T cells sorted from blood, taken at week 24, from a patient treated with tofacitinib. The sequence derives from a human donor with alopecia areata. The CDR3 reads CSAGGRSKEVNTEAFF. DNA for the CDR3: TGCAGCGCGGGGGGCCGGTCGAAAGAGGTGAACACTGAAGCTTTCTTT.